This T cell receptor beta chain was recovered during a study of shared clonotypes between healthy human individuals. This clone has just one count. Trimming removed 10 bases from V and 5 bases from J; junction bases left unmatched: 5. This CDR3 comprises 13 residues. Germline V gene sequence: CDR1 ENHRY, CDR2 SYGVKD. The assay was immunoSEQ multiplex PCR, and TCRdb's table has in-frame clones only and misses some. The data hold roughly 450,000 clones, with 79% observed a single time. This receptor was obtained from a woman aged 40 to 50 in good health. Some clones in this sample may be carry-over from other donors' samples. The genes are TRBV10-3 and TRBJ2-1; 10 bases agree with TRBD1. Sequencing input: PBMCs. The CDR3 loop is CATAGQGNNEQFF. The CDR3, as DNA: TGTGCCACTGCGGGACAGGGGAACAATGAGCAGTTCTTC.